These T cell receptor beta chains were read from a single sample in a study of blood T cell repertoires in COVID-19. Measured with immunoSEQ multiplex PCR; TCRdb has only the in-frame clones, and not every one. The sample contains around 250,000 clones, around nine tenths of which appear only once. Sample: PBMCs or T cells enriched from blood (not recorded which). These receptors came from a woman aged 45-65 years who had recovered from COVID-19. CDR3s include the opening cysteine and the closing phenylalanine or tryptophan.

CDR3,V,J
CASSPRANYGYTF,TRBV27,TRBJ1-2
CASSSLDRGGTDTQYF,TRBV27,TRBJ2-3
CASSYSSGSPDTQYF,TRBV7-9,TRBJ2-3
CASSFSVGYEQYF,TRBV5-1,TRBJ2-7
CASSSIAGVSYNEQFF,TRBV9,TRBJ2-1
CASRPGLARSADTQYF,TRBV10-2,TRBJ2-3
CASSPTDRVGGYTF,TRBV5-1,TRBJ1-2
CASSFSSGAGETQYF,TRBV11-2,TRBJ2-5
CASSNTDIEQFF,TRBV18,TRBJ2-1
CASSSAGVHYNEQFF,TRBV28,TRBJ2-1
CASSPRGNYGYTF,TRBV27,TRBJ1-2
CASSEQSGSGDEQYF,TRBV18,TRBJ2-7
CASSSGGGMPFF,TRBV9,TRBJ1-1
CASSISGTGTGELFF,TRBV19,TRBJ2-2
CASTTGQGTGELFF,TRBV7-2,TRBJ2-2
CASSVGQGMVAGASGELFF,TRBV9,TRBJ2-2
CATTTDGPGQKVRDTQYF,TRBV24-1,TRBJ2-3
CASSQRGLAYNEQFF,TRBV4-1,TRBJ2-1
CSCYRTGLNYGYTF,TRBV29-1,TRBJ1-2
CAITRDTLHSGANVLTF,TRBV10-3,TRBJ2-6
CASSQGAGKSTDTQYF,TRBV14,TRBJ2-3
CASSEAGTSGTNEQFF,TRBV9,TRBJ2-1
CASSYGAYNEQFF,TRBV6-2/TRBV6-3,TRBJ2-1
CASSESGRGNKNEQFF,TRBV19,TRBJ2-1
CSVTGPNYGYTF,TRBV29-1,TRBJ1-2
CASSLGPGEAFF,TRBV13,TRBJ1-1
CAATSGSSYNEQFF,TRBV10-3,TRBJ2-1
CASSGDRVGTDTGELFF,TRBV19,TRBJ2-2
CASNERQGAWTEAFF,TRBV5-1,TRBJ1-1
CASSYSHPGGYTF,TRBV6-5,TRBJ1-2
CASSLRTGNQPQHF,TRBV5-6,TRBJ1-5
CASSLLRDFQETQYF,TRBV28,TRBJ2-5
CASSQPRPGQLNSPLHF,TRBV4-1,TRBJ1-6
CASSLMGPLLGAPANEQFF,TRBV27,TRBJ2-1
CASTPPGRAGANVLTF,TRBV19,TRBJ2-6
CASSPLGGETWEKLFF,TRBV11-2,TRBJ1-4
CASSWAENTEAFF,TRBV7-2,TRBJ1-1
CASSLTGGYNEQFF,TRBV19,TRBJ2-1
CASSPGSSGSGETQYF,TRBV5-8,TRBJ2-5
CASRLGTQGNLFF,TRBV3-1/TRBV3-2,TRBJ1-4
CASRGTGYNEQFF,TRBV5-1,TRBJ2-1
CASSPTSTDTQYF,TRBV28,TRBJ2-3
CASSLGTGEGEKLFF,TRBV7-9,TRBJ1-4
CASSGETGTGRNIQYF,TRBV2,TRBJ2-4
CASSLGQGGEQYF,TRBV11-3,TRBJ2-7
CASSLHQGVYNEQFF,TRBV7-9,TRBJ2-1
CAMSGTRSTDTQYF,TRBV10-3,TRBJ2-3
CASSLYTGGGYGYTF,TRBV28,TRBJ1-2
CAIAGEETQYF,TRBV28,TRBJ2-5
CASSLSENTEAFF,TRBV11-2,TRBJ1-1
CASSRFRGASGELFF,TRBV3-1/TRBV3-2,TRBJ2-2
CASSASQGRSMNTEAFF,TRBV4-1,TRBJ1-1
CASSTREVYGYTF,TRBV19,TRBJ1-2
CASSQMEASGKRTDTQYF,TRBV9,TRBJ2-3
CASSLDRESEKLFF,TRBV28,TRBJ1-4